Reported below is one T cell receptor beta chain. This table comes from immunoSEQ multiplex PCR, and its TCRdb copy is limited to in-frame clones, with some not included. The sample lists 11,000 to 15,000 clones, just over 70% occurring once. The data belong to a study of T cells after somatic rescue of genetic block. The clonotype originates from a boy younger than 18. Sequencing was performed on peripheral blood mononuclear cells (PBMCs).

CDR3 nucleotide sequence: TGTGCCAGCTCACCACAGTTTGCCTACGAGCAGTACTTC. Translation gives CASSPQFAYEQYF. The chain uses TRBV18 and TRBJ2-7, with D unclear. Trimming stripped 1 base from V and 2 bases from J, with 6 bases between. This CDR3 is built from 13 residues. Looked up from germline, CDR1 is KGHSH and CDR2 is LQKENI.